Included here is one T cell receptor (beta chain) sequence, with context. Its target is not known. The sample is drawn from a study of T cells in Graves' hyperthyroidism and ophthalmopathy. V shed 10 bases and J shed 2 bases, with 8 bases lying between them. CDR3 length: 11 amino acids. CDR1 is MDHEN, CDR2 SYDVKM, per germline. Points from the study as a whole: Ophthalmopathy could be told apart from stable hyperthyroidism with a 13 V-J model.

Authors of the study amplified TCR beta CDR3 regions from RNA transcripts. HTBI primers were used for first-round RT-PCR of the TCR CDR3. Using its own MiXCR run on the multiplex PCR reads, TCRdb lists one record per CDR3 protein. The table has around 300,000 distinct CDR3 sequences, 12% to 15% seen once; the top ten hold 30%. Out of around 10 ml of fresh peripheral blood came the PBMCs. The chain is built from TRBV28 and TRBJ1-2; the D gene is possibly TRBD1 (6 bases). The source is a woman in her forties or fifties with Graves' hyperthyroidism that later progressed to Graves' ophthalmopathy. Sequenced input: blood. CDR3 DNA sequence: TGTGCCATAACAGGGAACTATGGCTACACCTTC. Amino acids: CAITGNYGYTF.